This T cell receptor beta chain is drawn from a study of shared clonotypes between healthy human individuals. Across the study: Each donor's CD4 naive and CD4 memory cells filled three plates apiece, CD8 naive two, and CD8 memory one.

A remark on this clone: Its antigen is as yet unknown.

Germline V gene data show CDR1 as SGHDT and CDR2 as YYEEEE. This CDR3 is 13 amino acids long. V was clipped by 1 base and J by 5 bases, with 9 bases between them. General study results and limits: When naive CD4 clonotypes were compared across a few donors, about 4.8% were shared.

Profiled with immunoSEQ multiplex PCR; TCRdb holds only in-frame clones, not every one. The sample records some 790,000 clones, approximately 77% being singletons. The sequence came from a woman under 40 in good health. V is TRBV5-6 and J is TRBJ2-5; possible D gene TRBD1, 6 bases. Sequencing used memory CD4+ T cells sorted from blood. Subset defined: CD45RA-negative fraction. The CDR3 loop is CASSLNRAETQYF. Written as DNA, the CDR3 is TGTGCCAGCAGCTTGAACAGGGCTGAGACCCAGTACTTC.